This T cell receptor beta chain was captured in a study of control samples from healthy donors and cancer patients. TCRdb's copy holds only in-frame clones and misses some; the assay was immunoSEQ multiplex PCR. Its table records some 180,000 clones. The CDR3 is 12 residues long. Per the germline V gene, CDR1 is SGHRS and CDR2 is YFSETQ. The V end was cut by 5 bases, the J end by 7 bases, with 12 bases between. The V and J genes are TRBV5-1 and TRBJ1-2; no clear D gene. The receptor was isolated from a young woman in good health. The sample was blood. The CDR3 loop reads CASRGTVSGYTF. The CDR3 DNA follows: TGCGCCAGCAGAGGAACGGTCTCTGGCTACACCTTC.